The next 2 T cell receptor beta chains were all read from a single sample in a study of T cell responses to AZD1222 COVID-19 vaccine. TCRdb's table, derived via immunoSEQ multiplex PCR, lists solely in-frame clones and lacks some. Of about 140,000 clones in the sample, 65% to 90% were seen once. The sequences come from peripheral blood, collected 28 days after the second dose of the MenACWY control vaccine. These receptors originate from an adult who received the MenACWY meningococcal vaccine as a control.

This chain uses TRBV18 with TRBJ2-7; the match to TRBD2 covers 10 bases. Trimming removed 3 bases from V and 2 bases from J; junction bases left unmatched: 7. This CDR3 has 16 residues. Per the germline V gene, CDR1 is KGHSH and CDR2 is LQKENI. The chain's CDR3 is CASSPLLAGATYEQYF. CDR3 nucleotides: TGTGCCAGCTCACCTCTCCTAGCGGGGGCAACCTACGAGCAGTACTTC.

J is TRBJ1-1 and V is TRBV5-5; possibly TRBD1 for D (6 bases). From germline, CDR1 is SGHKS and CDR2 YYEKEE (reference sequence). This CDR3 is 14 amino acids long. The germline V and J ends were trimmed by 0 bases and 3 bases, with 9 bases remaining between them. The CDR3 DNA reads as TGTGCCAGCAGCTTGGAGGGGGTGTACACTGAAGCTTTCTTT. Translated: CASSLEGVYTEAFF.